This T cell receptor (beta chain) was sequenced in a study of cytomegalovirus exposure and HLA in healthy donors. Germline trimming cut 7 bases from V and 5 bases from J; bases unmatched to any gene: 10. CDR3 size: 14 residues. Germline V CDR1 and CDR2: LNHDA, SQIVND (reference sequence). TCRdb's table, derived via immunoSEQ multiplex PCR, lists solely in-frame clones and lacks some. The top ten clones hold over 12% of a sample with 220,000 or so clones, approximately 80% of them seen once. Sequencing was done on a sample of PBMCs. This chain joins TRBV19 and TRBJ1-2, with TRBD1 identical over 7 bases. The receptor's source is a woman aged 30 to 39 in good health and CMV-seropositive. CDR3 sequence reads: CASTVGTDGYGYTF. Here the CDR3 DNA reads TGTGCCAGTACTGTAGGGACAGATGGATATGGCTACACCTTC.